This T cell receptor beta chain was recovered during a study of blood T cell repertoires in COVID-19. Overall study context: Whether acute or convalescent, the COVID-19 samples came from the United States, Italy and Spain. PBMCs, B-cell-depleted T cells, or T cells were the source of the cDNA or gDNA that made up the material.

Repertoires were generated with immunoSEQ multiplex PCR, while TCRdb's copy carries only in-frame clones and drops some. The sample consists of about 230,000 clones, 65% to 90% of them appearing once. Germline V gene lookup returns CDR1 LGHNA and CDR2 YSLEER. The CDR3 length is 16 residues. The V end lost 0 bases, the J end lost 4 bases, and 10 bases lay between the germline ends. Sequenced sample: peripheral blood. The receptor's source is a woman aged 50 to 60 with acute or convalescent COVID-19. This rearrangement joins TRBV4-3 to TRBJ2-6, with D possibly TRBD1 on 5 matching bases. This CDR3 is CASSQDLGVGANVLTF. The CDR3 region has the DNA TGCGCCAGCAGCCAAGATCTAGGGGTCGGGGCCAACGTCCTGACTTTC.